These 17 T cell receptor beta chains were all obtained from the same sample, sequenced in a study of cytomegalovirus exposure and HLA in healthy donors. Libraries were prepared by immunoSEQ multiplex PCR; TCRdb keeps only in-frame clonotypes and omits some of them. The data contain about 360,000 clones, 75% to 90% of them singletons. The specimen sequenced was PBMCs. These receptors were collected from a woman under 30 in good health and CMV-seronegative.

The chain combines TRBV11-2 with TRBJ2-2; TRBD1 matches 8 bases. The CDR3 spans 13 residues. The germline CDR1 and CDR2 sequences are SGHAT and FQNNGV. With V trimmed by 3 bases and J by 6 bases, 0 bases remained unmatched. In nucleotides, the CDR3 is TGTGCCAGCAGCTTGGACAGGGCCGGGGAGCTGTTTTTT. Translated: CASSLDRAGELFF.

The chain joins TRBV4-1 to TRBJ2-7; 11 nucleotides align to TRBD2. Germline V CDR1 and CDR2: MGHRA, YSYEKL. CDR3 size: 15 residues. Trimming cost V 4 bases and J 0 bases; bases outside gene matches: 2. The CDR3 DNA sequence: TGCGCCAGCAGCCTGACTAGCGGGACCTCCTACGAGCAGTACTTC. It translates to CASSLTSGTSYEQYF.

The chain links TRBV2 to TRBJ2-1; 10 bases fit TRBD2. The J segment lost 8 bases and the V segment lost 4 bases, leaving 8 bases of the junction unmatched. Germline V lookup: CDR1 SNHLY, CDR2 FYNNEI. The CDR3 extends over 15 amino acids. CDR3 in amino acids: CASSVFSGRTDEQFF. In nucleotides, the CDR3 is TGTGCCAGCAGTGTTTTTAGCGGGAGGACTGATGAGCAGTTCTTC.

This chain uses TRBV20-1 with TRBJ1-2; D unclear. Germline CDR1 and CDR2: DFQATT and SNEGSKA (reference sequence). The CDR3 has 10 amino acids. V was cut by 2 bases and J by 8 bases, with 6 bases left in between. CDR3: CSARNRGYTF. The CDR3 DNA reads as TGCAGTGCTAGAAACAGAGGCTACACCTTC.

The chain combines TRBV5-1 with TRBJ2-5; D may be TRBD1 (6 bases). The V gene's germline CDR1 is SGHRS and CDR2 YFSETQ. CDR3 length: 15 residues. V was trimmed by 2 bases and J by 5 bases, leaving 16 bases between them. The CDR3 coding sequence is TGCGCCAGCAGCTTCGCCCTGGACAGCCGCGAGACCCAGTACTTC. Its protein is CASSFALDSRETQYF.

The CDR3 DNA is TGTGCCAGCTCCCCCGGGACAGGGACCTACAATGAGCAGTTCTTC. This gives the protein CASSPGTGTYNEQFF. This chain uses TRBV18 with TRBJ2-1; 9 bases map to TRBD1. Germline loops: CDR1 KGHSH, CDR2 LQKENI. V was clipped by 6 bases and J by 2 bases; unmatched bases: 5. This CDR3 is 15 amino acids long.

The chain employs TRBV27 and TRBJ2-1, with D uncertain. The CDR3 is made up of 12 amino acids. Germline assignment: CDR1 MNHEY and CDR2 SMNVEV (reference sequence). V was cut by 2 bases and J by 9 bases, with 8 bases left in between. The CDR3 nucleotides read TGTGCCAGCAGTTTAAACGCCGGTGAGCAGTTCTTC. Translation gives CASSLNAGEQFF.

The chain carries TRBV10-3 and TRBJ2-7; TRBD1 might be the D (6 bases). CDR1 is ENHRY and CDR2 is SYGVKD in the germline V gene. V was pared by 10 bases and J by 3 bases, with 19 bases between. This CDR3 has 14 residues. Here the CDR3 DNA reads TGTGCCACCGGCGCGGGTGTCAGGGGCTACGAGCAGTACTTC. It encodes CATGAGVRGYEQYF.

This clone was recorded only once. The chain carries TRBV5-6 and TRBJ1-6; D remains unclear. This CDR3 is 16 amino acids long. Trimming took off 1 base at V and 6 bases at J, with 14 bases between the two ends. Germline values: CDR1 SGHDT, CDR2 YYEEEE. The DNA of the CDR3 is TGTGCCAGCAGCTTGCGACGATCAGGCAGTAATTCACCCCTCCACTTT. Encoded protein: CASSLRRSGSNSPLHF.

This chain joins TRBV25-1 and TRBJ2-2, with D unresolved. Germline V gene sequence: CDR1 MGHDK, CDR2 SYGVNS. This CDR3 contains 13 residues. V was shortened by 6 bases and J by 6 bases, with 11 bases between the two germline ends. The CDR3 spells CASSHYYPGELFF. The CDR3 coding sequence is TGTGCCAGCAGCCATTACTATCCCGGGGAGCTGTTTTTT.

The genes are TRBV5-1 and TRBJ1-1; D call uncertain. The germline V gene encodes CDR1 SGHRS and CDR2 YFSETQ. The CDR3 is 13 residues long. The V and J ends lost 0 bases and 3 bases respectively, with 6 bases between them. The CDR3 coding sequence is TGCGCCAGCAGCTTGGTAACAGACACTGAAGCTTTCTTT. Amino acid sequence: CASSLVTDTEAFF.

The chain is built from TRBV5-1 and TRBJ2-1; TRBD1 matches 7 bases. Germline lookup yields CDR1 SGHRS and CDR2 YFSETQ. The junction had 4 bases not matched to a gene; V was cut back by 5 bases and J by 2 bases. The CDR3 contains 14 residues. The CDR3 sequence is CASSEGQTYNEQFF. The CDR3 nucleotides read TGCGCCAGCAGTGAGGGACAGACCTACAATGAGCAGTTCTTC.

This clone was detected only a few times. The CDR3 DNA reads TGTGCCAGCAGCCACGGACGGGAACAGCCCCAGCATTTT. This translates into CASSHGREQPQHF. The genes are TRBV11-1 and TRBJ1-5; no definite D call. Trimming cost V 5 bases and J 7 bases, with 12 bases left between them. The CDR3 covers 13 residues. Germline CDR1 is SGHAT and CDR2 is FQDESV (reference sequence). The full variable domain, with the rest looked up from reference TRBV11-1 and TRBJ1-5, is EAEVAQSPRYKITEKSQAVAFWCDPISGHATLYWYRQILGQGPELLVQFQDESVVDDSQLPKDRFSAERLKGVDSTLKIQPAELGDSAMYLCASSHGREQPQHFGDGTRLSIL.

V and J are TRBV4-1 and TRBJ1-1, with 8 positions matching TRBD1. The CDR3 is 14 amino acids. The germline gives CDR1 MGHRA, CDR2 YSYEKL. The V and J ends lost 4 bases and 4 bases, in that order; junction bases with no gene match: 5. The CDR3 region has the DNA TGCGCCAGCAGCCGAACAGGGGGGCCCACTGAAGCTTTCTTT. The encoded protein is CASSRTGGPTEAFF.

The chain combines TRBV9 with TRBJ2-3; 10 bases fit TRBD1. From germline, CDR1 is SGDLS and CDR2 YYNGEE. Unmatched junction bases numbered 7, after V lost 4 bases and J lost 5 bases. There are 15 residues in the CDR3. The CDR3 protein is CASSPGTGVKDTQYF. The CDR3 nucleotides read TGTGCCAGCAGCCCCGGGACAGGGGTTAAAGATACGCAGTATTTT.

The chain recombines TRBV30 with TRBJ2-1; D might be TRBD2 (6 bases). The CDR3 has 15 amino acids. The V and J ends lost 0 bases and 0 bases respectively, with 9 bases between them. Germline loops: CDR1 GTSNPN, CDR2 SVGIG (reference sequence). DNA for the CDR3: TGTGCCTGGAGTGTAGACGGGAGCTCCTACAATGAGCAGTTCTTC. This encodes CAWSVDGSSYNEQFF.

The V and J genes are TRBV28 and TRBJ2-3; the match to TRBD1 covers 11 bases. V lost 6 bases to trimming and J lost 0 bases; unmatched junction nucleotides: 8. Looked up from germline, CDR1 is MDHEN and CDR2 is SYDVKM. The CDR3 consists of 17 residues. The CDR3 protein is CASSRTGGPGSTDTQYF. CDR3 nucleotide sequence: TGTGCCAGCAGCCGGACAGGGGGCCCTGGGAGCACAGATACGCAGTATTTT. Full variable domain (missing parts from reference TRBV28 and TRBJ2-3): DVKVTQSSRYLVKRTGEKVFLECVQDMDHENMFWYRQDPGLGLRLIYFSYDVKMKEKGDIPEGYSVSREKKERFSLILESASTNQTSMYLCASSRTGGPGSTDTQYFGPGTRLTVL.